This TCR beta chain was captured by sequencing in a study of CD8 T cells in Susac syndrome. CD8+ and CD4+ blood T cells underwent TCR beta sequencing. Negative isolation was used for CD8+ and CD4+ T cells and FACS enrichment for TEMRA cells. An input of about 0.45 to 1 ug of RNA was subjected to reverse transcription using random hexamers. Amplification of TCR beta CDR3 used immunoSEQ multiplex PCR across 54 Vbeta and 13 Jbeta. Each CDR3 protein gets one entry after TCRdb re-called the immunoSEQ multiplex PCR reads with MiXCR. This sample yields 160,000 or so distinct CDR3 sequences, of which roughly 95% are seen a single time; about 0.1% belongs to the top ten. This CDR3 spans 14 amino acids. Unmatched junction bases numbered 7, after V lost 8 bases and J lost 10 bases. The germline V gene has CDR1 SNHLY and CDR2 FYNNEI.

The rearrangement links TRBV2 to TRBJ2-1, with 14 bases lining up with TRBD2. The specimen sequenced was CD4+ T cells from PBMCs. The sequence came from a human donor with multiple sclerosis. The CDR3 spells CASRLAGGPLEQFF. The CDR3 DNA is TGTGCCAGCCGACTAGCGGGAGGGCCATTAGAGCAGTTCTTC.